The next 29 T cell receptor beta chains were all read from a single sample in a study of human T cells and chemical hapten exposure. Each CDR3 protein gets one entry after TCRdb re-called the RACE reads with MiXCR. This table holds about 39,000 distinct CDR3 sequences, about 12% found once. Sample time point: patch test 3, about 24 weeks after DPC sensitization. Regarding treatment: therapeutic diphenylcyclopropenone sensitization with weekly scalp DPC. The authors' total RNA extraction used unfractionated whole blood. The sequences come from whole blood, collected in connection with sensitization to the hapten diphenylcyclopropenone (DPC). The receptors shown here come from a woman in her forties with alopecia areata. Some clones in this sample may be carry-over from other donors' samples.

This clonotype has a count of ten or more. The rearrangement joins TRBV28 to TRBJ1-6; 7 positions match TRBD1. CDR3 size: 15 residues. Germline CDR1 is MDHEN and CDR2 is SYDVKM. The trim removed 3 bases at V and 4 bases at J, leaving 3 bases unmatched. CDR3 loop: CASSLRDRYNSPLHF. The CDR3 DNA reads as TGTGCCAGCAGTTTGAGGGACAGATATAATTCACCCCTCCACTTT.

A single count supports this clonotype. This chain connects TRBV28 to TRBJ2-5; D remains ambiguous. The V gene lost 4 bases and the J gene lost 5 bases, with 20 bases spanning the gap. In germline, CDR1 is MDHEN, CDR2 SYDVKM. The CDR3 has 16 amino acids. The CDR3 sequence is CASSSLGRLYSETQYF. CDR3 nucleotides: TGTGCCAGCAGTTCCCTGGGCCGCCTTTACTCGGAGACCCAGTACTTC.

In its sample, this clonotype was seen a few times. The V call is TRBV29-1, the J call TRBJ2-1; 13 bases are shared with TRBD2. The V segment lost 4 bases and the J segment 8 bases; nucleotides outside the gene matches: 5. Germline CDR1 and CDR2: SQVTM and ANQGSEA. The length of the CDR3 is 14 residues. CDR3 amino acids: CSVGGLAGMDEQFF. The DNA for the CDR3 is TGCAGCGTTGGGGGACTAGCGGGAATGGATGAGCAGTTCTTC.

The chain carries TRBV29-1 and TRBJ2-3, with 9 bases aligning to TRBD1. Germline CDR1 is SQVTM and CDR2 is ANQGSEA. The CDR3 loop spans 13 amino acids. The ends lost 5 bases at V and 12 bases at J; junction bases unmatched: 12. Here the CDR3 reads CSVFGTGKMSQYF. CDR3 DNA sequence: TGCAGCGTTTTCGGGACAGGGAAAATGTCCCAGTATTTT.

This clonotype was detected many times. The rearrangement joins TRBV20-1 to TRBJ2-3; 8 nucleotides line up with TRBD1. In germline, CDR1 is DFQATT, CDR2 SNEGSKA (reference sequence). V dropped 0 bases and J dropped 2; count of bases not matched to a gene: 13. This CDR3 region has 18 residues. Here the CDR3 DNA reads TGCAGTGCTAGAGATCTTTTTCAGGACAGGGAAAACACAGATACGCAGTATTTT. Residues: CSARDLFQDRENTDTQYF.

Remarks on this clonotype: A much larger clone sits a single nucleotide away, making a read error possible. This chain links TRBV28 with TRBJ1-2; D gene ambiguous. Germline loops: CDR1 MDHEN, CDR2 SYDVKM. The CDR3 is made up of 13 amino acids. V lost 8 bases to trimming and J lost 3 bases, with 13 bases between them. The CDR3 region is CASGPQTHYGYTF. In DNA, the CDR3 is TGTGCCAGCGGTCCTCAGACCCACTATGGCTACACCTTC.

The gene calls are TRBV4-3 and TRBJ2-5, with TRBD1 identical over 7 bases. Germline V gives CDR1 LGHNA, CDR2 YSLEER. Trimming at V came to 3 bases and at J to 1 base, leaving 5 bases not matched to a gene. The CDR3 totals 15 residues. The CDR3 reads CASSQLQGSQETQYF. The DNA of the CDR3 is TGCGCCAGCAGCCAGCTACAGGGGAGCCAAGAGACCCAGTACTTC.

At least ten counts were recorded for this clonotype. The chain couples TRBV20-1 to TRBJ1-2; no clear D gene. This CDR3 comprises 13 residues. Trimming cost V 0 bases and J 8 bases, with 13 bases left between them. Germline CDR1 DFQATT, CDR2 SNEGSKA (reference sequence). CDR3 nucleotides: TGCAGTGCTAGAGATCACGGAGGGTACGGCTACACCTTC. Protein product: CSARDHGGYGYTF.

This sequence joins TRBV11-3 and TRBJ1-2, with D possibly matching TRBD1 (5 bases). Germline V gene lookup returns CDR1 SGHNT and CDR2 YENEEA. V gave up 4 bases and J gave up 5 bases, with 17 bases separating them. This CDR3 spans 15 amino acids. The CDR3 spells CASSSPPGAYYGYTF. CDR3 DNA sequence: TGTGCCAGCAGCTCCCCCCCCGGGGCCTATTATGGCTACACCTTC.

This clonotype was observed a handful of times. The chain uses TRBV18 and TRBJ1-1, with unresolved D. The CDR3 runs to 14 residues. Germline values: CDR1 KGHSH, CDR2 LQKENI. The V and J ends lost 3 bases and 1 base respectively, with 9 bases between them. The CDR3 loop is CASSPRTGNTEAFF. DNA of the CDR3: TGTGCCAGCTCACCTCGGACTGGGAACACTGAAGCTTTCTTT.

This clonotype was observed many times. The chain links TRBV3-1 to TRBJ2-5; D is unresolved. The V and J ends lost 6 bases and 5 bases respectively, with 4 bases between them. This CDR3 has 10 residues. The V gene's germline CDR1 is LGHDT and CDR2 YNNKEL (reference sequence). Here the CDR3 reads CASSSETQYF. CDR3 nucleotide sequence: TGTGCCAGCAGTTCGGAGACCCAGTACTTC.

Ten or more counts support this clonotype. This sequence joins TRBV4-1 and TRBJ2-3, with 15 bases that match TRBD2. The CDR3 runs to 20 residues. The germline CDR1 and CDR2 sequences are MGHRA and YSYEKL. With 4 bases clipped from V and 5 bases from J, the junction kept 16 bases outside the gene matches. The CDR3 nucleotides read TGCGCCAGCAGCCCCATCGGACTAGCGGGAGGGCCGAACACCATAGATACGCAGTATTTT. This translates into CASSPIGLAGGPNTIDTQYF.

The J gene is TRBJ1-1, the V gene TRBV20-1; 7 bases align to TRBD1. Trimming removed 0 bases from V and 4 bases from J; junction bases left unmatched: 5. Germline V gene sequence: CDR1 DFQATT, CDR2 SNEGSKA (reference sequence). The CDR3 runs 14 residues. This CDR3 reads CSAREGGPRTEAFF. Written as DNA, the CDR3 is TGCAGTGCTAGAGAAGGGGGCCCGCGCACTGAAGCTTTCTTT.

The chain is built from TRBV4-1 and TRBJ2-2, with D uncertain. The CDR3 has 13 residues. Germline V gene data show CDR1 as MGHRA and CDR2 as YSYEKL. V was trimmed by 6 bases and J by 1 base, leaving 6 bases between them. CDR3 sequence reads: CASREENTGELFF. CDR3 in DNA: TGCGCCAGCAGGGAAGAGAACACCGGGGAGCTGTTTTTT.

This clonotype was picked up many times. The chain uses TRBV2 and TRBJ1-1; D ambiguous. This CDR3 is built from 13 residues. Germline-derived CDR1 and CDR2 are SNHLY and FYNNEI. Trimming stripped 2 bases from V and 1 base from J, with 5 bases between. DNA of the CDR3: TGTGCCAGCAGTGAACACCCGAACACTGAAGCTTTCTTT. Translated: CASSEHPNTEAFF.

This chain uses TRBV28 with TRBJ2-3, with D unclear. The CDR3 is made up of 14 amino acids. CDR1 MDHEN and CDR2 SYDVKM come from the germline V gene. V was trimmed by 8 bases and J by 1 base, leaving 13 bases between them. The CDR3 here is CASDPAHRTDTQYF. CDR3 nucleotide sequence: TGTGCCAGCGATCCGGCCCACCGCACAGATACGCAGTATTTT.

This clonotype was counted only a few times. CDR3 bases: TGTGCCAGCAGCTTAGGGTCAGTTAATCAGCCCCAGCATTTT. Residues: CASSLGSVNQPQHF. The rearrangement joins TRBV7-9 to TRBJ1-5; D is ambiguous. This CDR3 is 14 amino acids long. V was cut by 1 base and J by 4 bases, with 8 bases left in between. CDR1 is SEHNR and CDR2 is FQNEAQ in the germline V gene (reference sequence).

This clonotype was counted ten times or more. The V gene is TRBV18, the J gene TRBJ1-5; TRBD1 matches at 9 bases. V dropped 4 bases and J dropped 4; count of bases not matched to a gene: 11. Germline assignment: CDR1 KGHSH and CDR2 LQKENI. The CDR3 runs to 17 residues. The CDR3 nucleotides are TGTGCCAGCTCACTGCTACACTCGGGACAGGGAAATCAGCCCCAGCATTTT. Translated: CASSLLHSGQGNQPQHF.

This clonotype appeared a few times. The chain has TRBV29-1 and TRBJ2-3; D is unresolved. This CDR3 contains 13 residues. V was clipped by 0 bases and J by 2 bases, with 6 bases between them. Germline V lookup: CDR1 SQVTM, CDR2 ANQGSEA. The DNA of the CDR3 is TGCAGCGTTGAAGATGAAATCACAGATACGCAGTATTTT. Protein sequence: CSVEDEITDTQYF.

This clonotype was seen repeatedly, ten times or more. This CDR3 is CASSLSGKHTEAFF. CDR3 DNA sequence: TGTGCCAGCAGTTTGAGTGGGAAGCACACTGAAGCTTTCTTT. V is TRBV12-3 or TRBV12-4 and J is TRBJ1-1; D gene ambiguous. Between the trimmed V and J ends, which lost 3 bases and 3 bases, there was a span of 11 bases. The CDR3 totals 14 residues.

This clonotype was counted at least ten times. The rearrangement uses TRBV11-2 and TRBJ1-4; unclear D gene. The CDR3 extends over 17 amino acids. The germline CDR1 and CDR2 sequences are SGHAT and FQNNGV. V was pared by 1 base and J by 5 bases, with 17 bases between. The CDR3: CASSLAPPGSGNEKLFF. Here the CDR3 DNA reads TGTGCCAGCAGCTTAGCCCCTCCCGGGTCGGGGAATGAAAAACTGTTTTTT.

The rearrangement links TRBV7-2 to TRBJ1-1; D not resolved. CDR3 length equals 12 residues. V lost 0 bases and J 7 bases, leaving 6 bases between the germline ends. Germline V gene lookup returns CDR1 SGHTA and CDR2 FQGNSA. This chain's CDR3 is CASSLAAGEAFF. CDR3 DNA sequence: TGTGCCAGCAGCTTAGCTGCGGGTGAAGCTTTCTTT. Supplemented by reference TRBV7-2 and TRBJ1-1, the full variable domain reads GAGVSQSPSNKVTEKGKDVELRCDPISGHTALYWYRQSLGQGLEFLIYFQGNSAPDKSGLPSDRFSAERTGGSVSTLTIQRTQQEDSAVYLCASSLAAGEAFFGQGTRLTVV.

This clonotype has at least ten counts. This rearrangement joins TRBV4-3 to TRBJ2-1, with a weak D call TRBD1 (6 bases). V lost 3 bases, J lost 12 bases, and 15 bases lay in between. Germline CDR1 reads LGHNA; CDR2 reads YSLEER. The CDR3 runs 13 residues. In nucleotides, the CDR3 is TGCGCCAGCAGCCAGAAACAGGGAATAAGGCAGTTCTTC. It translates to CASSQKQGIRQFF.

The chain uses TRBV29-1 and TRBJ2-7; D is ambiguous. Germline V gene sequence: CDR1 SQVTM, CDR2 ANQGSEA. V was pared by 4 bases and J by 2 bases, with 3 bases between. The CDR3 consists of 10 residues. The CDR3 sequence is CSVGAYEQYF. The CDR3 DNA reads TGCAGCGTTGGGGCCTACGAGCAGTACTTC.

This clonotype was seen more than once but under ten times. The V gene is TRBV7-6, the J gene TRBJ2-1; no clear D. V lost 2 bases and J 5 bases, leaving 13 bases between the germline ends. Germline CDR1 SGHVS, CDR2 FNYEAQ. This CDR3 is 15 amino acids long. The DNA for the CDR3 is TGTGCCAGCAGCTTATTTACAAACCCTAACAATGAGCAGTTCTTC. Amino acid sequence: CASSLFTNPNNEQFF. The full variable domain, its missing parts supplied by reference TRBV7-6 and TRBJ2-1, is GAGVSQSPRYKVTKRGQDVALRCDPISGHVSLYWYRQALGQGPEFLTYFNYEAQQDKSGLPNDRFSAERPEGSISTLTIQRTEQRDSAMYRCASSLFTNPNNEQFFGPGTRLTVL.

In its sample, this clonotype was seen many times. V gene TRBV4-3 combines with J gene TRBJ1-1, with D unclear. Germline V gives CDR1 LGHNA, CDR2 YSLEER. The CDR3 sequence is 14 residues long. V shed 0 bases and J shed 3 bases, with 8 bases lying between them. CDR3: CASSQDGRDTEAFF. In DNA form, the CDR3 reads TGCGCCAGCAGCCAAGACGGCAGAGACACTGAAGCTTTCTTT.

In its sample, this clonotype was seen many times. The gene calls are TRBV18 and TRBJ2-3; 9 bases align to TRBD1. The CDR3 spans 14 residues. V was clipped by 2 bases and J by 4 bases; unmatched bases: 1. The V gene's germline CDR1 is KGHSH and CDR2 LQKENI. Written as DNA, the CDR3 is TGTGCCAGCTCACCAGGGACAGGGCCAGATACGCAGTATTTT. The encoded protein is CASSPGTGPDTQYF.

This clonotype came up many times. V and J are TRBV4-2 and TRBJ1-1; D is unclear. CDR1 and CDR2 from the germline V gene are LGHNA and YNFKEQ. V lost 0 bases and J 5 bases, leaving 4 bases between the germline ends. The CDR3 has 12 amino acids. The CDR3 DNA reads as TGTGCCAGCAGCCAAGAATGGACTGAAGCTTTCTTT. Translation gives CASSQEWTEAFF.

This clonotype was found a few times. The chain has TRBV6-2 or TRBV6-3 and TRBJ2-5; D gene unclear. The CDR3 extends over 11 amino acids. V dropped 5 bases and J dropped 7 bases, with 8 bases sitting between them. CDR1 and CDR2 from the germline V gene are MNHEY and SVGEGT. CDR3: CASSRVGTQYF. The CDR3 DNA follows: TGTGCCAGCAGTCGAGTAGGGACCCAGTACTTC.